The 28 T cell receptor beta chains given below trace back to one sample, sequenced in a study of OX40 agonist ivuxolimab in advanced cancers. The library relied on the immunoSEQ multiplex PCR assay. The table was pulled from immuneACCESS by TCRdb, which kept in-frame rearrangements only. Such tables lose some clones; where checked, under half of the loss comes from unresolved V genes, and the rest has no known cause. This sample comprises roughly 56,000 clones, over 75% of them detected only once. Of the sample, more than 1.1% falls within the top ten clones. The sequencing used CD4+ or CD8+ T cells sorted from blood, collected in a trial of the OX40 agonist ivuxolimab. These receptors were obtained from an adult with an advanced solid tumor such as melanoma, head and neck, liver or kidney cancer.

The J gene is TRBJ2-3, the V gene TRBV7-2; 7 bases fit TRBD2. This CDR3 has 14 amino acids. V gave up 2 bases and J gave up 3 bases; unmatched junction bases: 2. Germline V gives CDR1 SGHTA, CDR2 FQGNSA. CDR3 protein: CASSLYSGTDTQYF. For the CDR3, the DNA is TGTGCCAGCAGCTTATATAGCGGGACAGATACGCAGTATTTT.

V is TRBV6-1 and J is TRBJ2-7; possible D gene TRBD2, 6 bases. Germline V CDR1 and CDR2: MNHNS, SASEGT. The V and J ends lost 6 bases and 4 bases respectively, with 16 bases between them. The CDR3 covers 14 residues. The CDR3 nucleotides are TGTGCCAGCAGCCCTCCCGGGGGTCGGTACGAGCAGTACTTC. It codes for CASSPPGGRYEQYF.

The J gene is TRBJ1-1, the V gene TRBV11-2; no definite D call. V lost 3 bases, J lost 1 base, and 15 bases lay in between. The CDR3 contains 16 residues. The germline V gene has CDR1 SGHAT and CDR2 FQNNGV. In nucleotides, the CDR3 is TGTGCCAGCAGCTTCGGCTATCCCGGGGAGAACACTGAAGCTTTCTTT. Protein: CASSFGYPGENTEAFF.

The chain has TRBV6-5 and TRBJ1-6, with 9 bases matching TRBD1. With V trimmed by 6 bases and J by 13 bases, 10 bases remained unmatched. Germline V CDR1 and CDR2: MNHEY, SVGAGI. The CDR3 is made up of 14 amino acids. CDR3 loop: CASSPPGQGSPLHF. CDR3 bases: TGTGCCAGCAGCCCCCCGGGACAGGGATCCCCCCTCCACTTT.

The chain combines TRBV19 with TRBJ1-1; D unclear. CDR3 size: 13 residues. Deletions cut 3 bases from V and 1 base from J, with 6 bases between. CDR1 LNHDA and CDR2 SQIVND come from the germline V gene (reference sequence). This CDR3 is CASSIQTNTEAFF. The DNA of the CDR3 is TGTGCCAGTAGTATCCAGACGAACACTGAAGCTTTCTTT.

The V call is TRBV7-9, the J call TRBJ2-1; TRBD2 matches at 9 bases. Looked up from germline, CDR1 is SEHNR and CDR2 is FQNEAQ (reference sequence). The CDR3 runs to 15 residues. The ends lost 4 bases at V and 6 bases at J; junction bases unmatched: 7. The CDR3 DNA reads TGTGCCAGCAGCTCCCTCGGACTAGCGTCCAATGAGCAGTTCTTC. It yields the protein CASSSLGLASNEQFF.

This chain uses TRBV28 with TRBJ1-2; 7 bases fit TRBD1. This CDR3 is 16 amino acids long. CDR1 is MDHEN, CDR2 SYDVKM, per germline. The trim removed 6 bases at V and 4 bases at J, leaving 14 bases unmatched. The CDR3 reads CASSPNDRDLAYGYTF. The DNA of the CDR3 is TGTGCCAGCAGCCCGAACGACAGGGACTTGGCCTATGGCTACACCTTC.

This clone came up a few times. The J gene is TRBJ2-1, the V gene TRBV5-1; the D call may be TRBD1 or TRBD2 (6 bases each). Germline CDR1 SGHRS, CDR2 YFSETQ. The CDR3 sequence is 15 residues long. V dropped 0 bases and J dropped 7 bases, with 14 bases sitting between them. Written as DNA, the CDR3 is TGCGCCAGCAGCTTGGGCACAGGGAGGTGGAATGAGCAGTTCTTC. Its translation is CASSLGTGRWNEQFF. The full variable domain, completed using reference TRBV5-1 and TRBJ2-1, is KAGVTQTPRYLIKTRGQQVTLSCSPISGHRSVSWYQQTPGQGLQFLFEYFSETQRNKGNFPGRFSGRQFSNSRSEMNVSTLELGDSALYLCASSLGTGRWNEQFFGPGTRLTVL.

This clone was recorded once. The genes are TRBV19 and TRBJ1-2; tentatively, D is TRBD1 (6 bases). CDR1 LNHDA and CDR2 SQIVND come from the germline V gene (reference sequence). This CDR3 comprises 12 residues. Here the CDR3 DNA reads TGTGCGACGGAAGGGGGGTACTATGGCTACACCTTC. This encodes CATEGGYYGYTF. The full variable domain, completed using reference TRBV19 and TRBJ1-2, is DGGITQSPKYLFRKEGQNVTLSCEQNLNHDAMYWYRQDPGQGLRLIYYSQIVNDFQKGDIAEGYSVSREKKESFPLTVTSAQKNPTAFYLCATEGGYYGYTFGSGTRLTVV.

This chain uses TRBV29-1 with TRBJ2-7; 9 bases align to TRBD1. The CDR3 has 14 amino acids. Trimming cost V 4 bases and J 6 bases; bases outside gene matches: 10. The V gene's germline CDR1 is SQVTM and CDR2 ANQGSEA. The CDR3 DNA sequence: TGCAGCGTTGCGAGGACAGGGGCATCTAGCGAGCAGTACTTC. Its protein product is CSVARTGASSEQYF.

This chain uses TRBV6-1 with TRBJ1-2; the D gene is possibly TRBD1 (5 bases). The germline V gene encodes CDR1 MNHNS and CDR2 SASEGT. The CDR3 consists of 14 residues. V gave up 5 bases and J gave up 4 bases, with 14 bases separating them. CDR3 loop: CASSPRLQGYGYTF. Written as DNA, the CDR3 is TGTGCCAGCAGTCCTCGGTTGCAGGGCTATGGCTACACCTTC.

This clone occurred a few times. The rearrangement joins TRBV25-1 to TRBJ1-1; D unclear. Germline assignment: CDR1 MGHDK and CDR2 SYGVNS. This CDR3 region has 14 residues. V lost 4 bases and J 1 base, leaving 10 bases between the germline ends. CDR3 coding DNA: TGTGCCAGCAGTGCCTCGCGAAGGAACACTGAAGCTTTCTTT. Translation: CASSASRRNTEAFF.

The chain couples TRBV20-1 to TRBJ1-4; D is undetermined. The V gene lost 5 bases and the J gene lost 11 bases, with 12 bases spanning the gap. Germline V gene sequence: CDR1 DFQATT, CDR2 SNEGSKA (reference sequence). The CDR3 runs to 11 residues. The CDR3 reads CSAPTPEKLFF. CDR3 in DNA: TGCAGTGCTCCGACTCCGGAGAAACTGTTTTTT.

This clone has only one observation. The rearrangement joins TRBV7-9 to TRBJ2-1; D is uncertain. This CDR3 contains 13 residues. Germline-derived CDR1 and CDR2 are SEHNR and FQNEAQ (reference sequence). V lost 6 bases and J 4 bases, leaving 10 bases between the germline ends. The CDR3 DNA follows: TGTGCCAGCAGGTTTCTGGGATACAATGAGCAGTTCTTC. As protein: CASRFLGYNEQFF.

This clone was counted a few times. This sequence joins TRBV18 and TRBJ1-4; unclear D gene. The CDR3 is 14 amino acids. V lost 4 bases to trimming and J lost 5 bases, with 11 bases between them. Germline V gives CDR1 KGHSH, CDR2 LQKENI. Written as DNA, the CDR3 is TGTGCCAGCTCACTGAACTCGGGGAATGAAAAACTGTTTTTT. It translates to CASSLNSGNEKLFF. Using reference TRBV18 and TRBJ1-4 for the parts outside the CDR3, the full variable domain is NAGVMQNPRHLVRRRGQEARLRCSPMKGHSHVYWYRQLPEEGLKFMVYLQKENIIDESGMPKERFSAEFPKEGPSILRIQQVVRGDSAAYFCASSLNSGNEKLFFGSGTQLSVL.

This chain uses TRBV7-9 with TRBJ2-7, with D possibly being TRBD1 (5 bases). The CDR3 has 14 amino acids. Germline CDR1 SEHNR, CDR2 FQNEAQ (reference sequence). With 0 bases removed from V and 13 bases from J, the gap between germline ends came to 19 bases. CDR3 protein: CASSLAGPEGPHYF. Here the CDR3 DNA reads TGTGCCAGCAGCTTAGCGGGGCCTGAAGGACCTCACTACTTC.

CDR3 in DNA: TGTGCCAGCAGCTTAAAGGGTGGGGGAAGGGTGGCAAAATCCCAAGAGACCCAGTACTTC. It codes for CASSLKGGGRVAKSQETQYF. This sequence joins TRBV7-3 and TRBJ2-5; either TRBD1 or TRBD2 may fit D (5 bases each). From germline, CDR1 is SGHTA and CDR2 FQGTGA. V was trimmed by 1 base and J by 1 base, leaving 25 bases between them. The CDR3 has 20 residues.

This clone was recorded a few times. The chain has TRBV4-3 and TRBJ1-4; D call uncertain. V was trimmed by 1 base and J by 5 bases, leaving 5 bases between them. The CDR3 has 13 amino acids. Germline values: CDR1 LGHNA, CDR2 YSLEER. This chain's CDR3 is CASSQGPNEKLFF. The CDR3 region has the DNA TGCGCCAGCAGCCAAGGGCCGAATGAAAAACTGTTTTTT.

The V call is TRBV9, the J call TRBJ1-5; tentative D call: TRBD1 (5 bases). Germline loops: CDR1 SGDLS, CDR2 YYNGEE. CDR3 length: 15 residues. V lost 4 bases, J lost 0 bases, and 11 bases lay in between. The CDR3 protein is CASSSGSLSNQPQHF. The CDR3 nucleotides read TGTGCCAGCAGCTCAGGGTCCCTTAGCAATCAGCCCCAGCATTTT.

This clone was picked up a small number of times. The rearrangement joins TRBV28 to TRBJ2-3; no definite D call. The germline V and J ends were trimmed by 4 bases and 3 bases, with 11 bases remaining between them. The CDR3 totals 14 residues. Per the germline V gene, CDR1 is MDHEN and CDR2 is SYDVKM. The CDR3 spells CASSSRRATDTQYF. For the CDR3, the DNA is TGTGCCAGCAGTTCGCGAAGGGCGACAGATACGCAGTATTTT. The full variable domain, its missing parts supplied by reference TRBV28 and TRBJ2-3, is DVKVTQSSRYLVKRTGEKVFLECVQDMDHENMFWYRQDPGLGLRLIYFSYDVKMKEKGDIPEGYSVSREKKERFSLILESASTNQTSMYLCASSSRRATDTQYFGPGTRLTVL.

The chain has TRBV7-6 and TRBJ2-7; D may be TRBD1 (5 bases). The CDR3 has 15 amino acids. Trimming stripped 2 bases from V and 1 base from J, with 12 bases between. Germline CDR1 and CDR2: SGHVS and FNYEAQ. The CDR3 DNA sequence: TGTGCCAGCAGCTTAAGGGCAGGGTTTTCCTACGAGCAGTACTTC. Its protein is CASSLRAGFSYEQYF.

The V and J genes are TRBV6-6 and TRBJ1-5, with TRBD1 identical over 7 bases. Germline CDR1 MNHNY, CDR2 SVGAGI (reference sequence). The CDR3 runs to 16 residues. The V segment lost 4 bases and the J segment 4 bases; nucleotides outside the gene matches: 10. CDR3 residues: CASSSRPGQLNQPQHF. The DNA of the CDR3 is TGTGCCAGCAGTTCCCGCCCGGGACAGTTGAATCAGCCCCAGCATTTT.

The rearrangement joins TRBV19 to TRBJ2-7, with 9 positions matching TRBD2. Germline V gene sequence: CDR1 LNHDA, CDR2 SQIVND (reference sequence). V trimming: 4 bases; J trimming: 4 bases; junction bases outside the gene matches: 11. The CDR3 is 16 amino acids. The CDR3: CASSTLISGSGYEQYF. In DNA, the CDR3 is TGTGCCAGTAGTACCCTTATTAGCGGGAGTGGGTACGAGCAGTACTTC. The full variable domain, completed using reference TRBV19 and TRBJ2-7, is DGGITQSPKYLFRKEGQNVTLSCEQNLNHDAMYWYRQDPGQGLRLIYYSQIVNDFQKGDIAEGYSVSREKKESFPLTVTSAQKNPTAFYLCASSTLISGSGYEQYFGPGTRLTVT.

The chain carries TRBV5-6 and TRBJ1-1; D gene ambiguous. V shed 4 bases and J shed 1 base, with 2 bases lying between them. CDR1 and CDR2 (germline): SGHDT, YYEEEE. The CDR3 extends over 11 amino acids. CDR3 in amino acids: CASSRNTEAFF. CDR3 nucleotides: TGTGCCAGCAGCCGGAACACTGAAGCTTTCTTT.

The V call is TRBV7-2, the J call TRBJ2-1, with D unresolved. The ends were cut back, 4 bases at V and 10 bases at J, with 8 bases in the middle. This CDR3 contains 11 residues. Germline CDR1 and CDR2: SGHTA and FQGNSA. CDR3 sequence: CASSSVDEQFF. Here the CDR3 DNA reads TGTGCCAGCAGCTCCGTGGACGAGCAGTTCTTC.

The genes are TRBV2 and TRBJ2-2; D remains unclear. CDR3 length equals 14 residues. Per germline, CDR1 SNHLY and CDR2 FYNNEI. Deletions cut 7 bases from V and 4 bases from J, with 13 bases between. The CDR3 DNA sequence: TGTGCCAGCACGTGGCAACGAGGCACCGGGGAGCTGTTTTTT. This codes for CASTWQRGTGELFF.

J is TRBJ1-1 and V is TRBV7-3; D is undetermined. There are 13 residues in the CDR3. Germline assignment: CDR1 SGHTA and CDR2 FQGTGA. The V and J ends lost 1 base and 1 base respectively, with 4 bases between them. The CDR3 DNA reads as TGTGCCAGCAGCTTAATGGAGAACACTGAAGCTTTCTTT. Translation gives CASSLMENTEAFF. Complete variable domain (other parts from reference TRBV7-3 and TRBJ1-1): GAGVSQTPSNKVTEKGKYVELRCDPISGHTALYWYRQSLGQGPEFLIYFQGTGAADDSGLPNDRFFAVRPEGSVSTLKIQRTERGDSAVYLCASSLMENTEAFFGQGTRLTVV.

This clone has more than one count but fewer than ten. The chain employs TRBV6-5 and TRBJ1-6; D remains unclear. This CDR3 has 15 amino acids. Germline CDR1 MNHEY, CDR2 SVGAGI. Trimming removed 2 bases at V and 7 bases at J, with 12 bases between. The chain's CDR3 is CASSYGRAANSPLHF. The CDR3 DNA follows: TGTGCCAGCAGTTACGGCCGAGCAGCCAATTCACCCCTCCACTTT.